These 5 T cell receptor beta chains were all obtained from the same sample, sequenced in a study of CD8+ T cells in alopecia areata. Treatment specified: oral pan-JAK inhibitor, 5-10 mg twice daily. Once RNA had been extracted, it was reverse transcribed into cDNA to act as the sequencing template. Profiled with immunoSEQ multiplex PCR; TCRdb holds only in-frame clones, not every one. The repertoire includes fewer than 250,000 clones, roughly three fifths of them detected once, and over 0.55% sits in the top ten. Source: CD4+ T cells sorted from blood, taken at week 4, from a patient treated with tofacitinib. Source of these receptors: a human donor with alopecia areata.

At least ten counts were recorded for this clone. V and J are TRBV7-6 and TRBJ1-4; 12 positions agree with TRBD1. This CDR3 region has 15 residues. V lost 4 bases and J lost 8; bases outside the gene matches: 5. Germline V gives CDR1 SGHVS, CDR2 FNYEAQ. CDR3 sequence (DNA): TGTGCCAGCAGCTCTGCCGGGACAGGGGGCGAAAAACTGTTTTTT. It yields the protein CASSSAGTGGEKLFF.

This clone was seen a few times. V is TRBV5-1 and J is TRBJ2-1; 9 nucleotides line up with TRBD1. The CDR3 covers 14 residues. Trimming cost V 4 bases and J 6 bases; bases outside gene matches: 5. CDR1 and CDR2 from the germline V gene are SGHRS and YFSETQ. The CDR3 DNA reads TGCGCCAGCAGCCTACAGGGGGCTAGCAATGAGCAGTTCTTC. It yields the protein CASSLQGASNEQFF.

The chain uses TRBV29-1 and TRBJ2-1; D may be TRBD1 or TRBD2 (5 bases each). Germline CDR1 SQVTM, CDR2 ANQGSEA. This CDR3 spans 11 amino acids. V was cut by 8 bases and J by 10 bases, with 15 bases left in between. The CDR3 region has the DNA TGCAGCCCCAGACGGGGCGGGGAGCAGTTCTTC. It specifies CSPRRGGEQFF.

The chain recombines TRBV4-1 with TRBJ1-5; TRBD1 matches 7 bases. The J segment lost 2 bases and the V segment lost 3 bases, leaving 4 bases of the junction unmatched. The CDR3 is made up of 15 amino acids. Germline CDR1 MGHRA, CDR2 YSYEKL. The CDR3 reads CASSHSTGGNQPQHF. The CDR3 nucleotides read TGCGCCAGCAGCCATTCTACAGGGGGCAATCAGCCCCAGCATTTT.

V usage is TRBV5-1 and J usage is TRBJ2-1; 10 bases map to TRBD2. Germline CDR1 is SGHRS and CDR2 is YFSETQ. The CDR3 extends over 17 amino acids. V shed 0 bases and J 10 bases; nucleotides not matched to a gene: 13. CDR3 bases: TGCGCCAGCAGCTTGGTGGTAGCGGGAGGAACCGCCGAAGAGCAGTTCTTC. This translates into CASSLVVAGGTAEEQFF.